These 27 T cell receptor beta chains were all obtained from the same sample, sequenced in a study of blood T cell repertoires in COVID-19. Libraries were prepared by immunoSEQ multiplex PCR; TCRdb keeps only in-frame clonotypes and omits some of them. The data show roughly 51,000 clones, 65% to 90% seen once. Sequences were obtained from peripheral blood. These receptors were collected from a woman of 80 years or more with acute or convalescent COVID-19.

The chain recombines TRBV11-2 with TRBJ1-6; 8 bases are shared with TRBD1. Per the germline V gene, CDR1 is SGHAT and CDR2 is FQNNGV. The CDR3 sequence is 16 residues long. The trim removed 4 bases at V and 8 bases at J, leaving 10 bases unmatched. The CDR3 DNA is TGTGCCAGCAGCTCGGAGGCAGGGGGCATGTATTCACCCCTCCACTTT. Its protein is CASSSEAGGMYSPLHF.

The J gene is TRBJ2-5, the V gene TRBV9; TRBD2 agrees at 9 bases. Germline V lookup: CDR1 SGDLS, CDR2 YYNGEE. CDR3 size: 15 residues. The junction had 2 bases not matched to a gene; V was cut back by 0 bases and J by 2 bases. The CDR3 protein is CASSVGTSAQETQYF. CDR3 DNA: TGTGCCAGCAGCGTAGGGACTAGCGCGCAAGAGACCCAGTACTTC.

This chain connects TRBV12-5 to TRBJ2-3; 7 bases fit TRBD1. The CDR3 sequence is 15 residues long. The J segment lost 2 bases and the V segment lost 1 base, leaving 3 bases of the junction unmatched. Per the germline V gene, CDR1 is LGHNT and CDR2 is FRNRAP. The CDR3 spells CASGLEGQTTDTQYF. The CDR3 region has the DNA TGTGCTAGTGGTTTGGAGGGACAGACCACAGATACGCAGTATTTT.

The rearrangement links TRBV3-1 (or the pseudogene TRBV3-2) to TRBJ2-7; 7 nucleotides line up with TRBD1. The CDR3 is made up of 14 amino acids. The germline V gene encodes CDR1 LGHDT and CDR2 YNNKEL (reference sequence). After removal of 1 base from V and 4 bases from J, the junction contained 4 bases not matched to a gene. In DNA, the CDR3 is TGTGCCAGCAGCCAAGGTCACAGGGGATACGAGCAGTACTTC. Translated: CASSQGHRGYEQYF.

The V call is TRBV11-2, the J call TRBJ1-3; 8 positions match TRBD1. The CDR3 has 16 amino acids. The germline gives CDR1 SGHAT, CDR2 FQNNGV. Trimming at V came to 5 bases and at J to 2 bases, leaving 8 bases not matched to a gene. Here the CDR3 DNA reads TGTGCCAGCAGCCCCCTTGACAGGGGAACTGGAAACACCATATATTTT. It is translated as CASSPLDRGTGNTIYF.

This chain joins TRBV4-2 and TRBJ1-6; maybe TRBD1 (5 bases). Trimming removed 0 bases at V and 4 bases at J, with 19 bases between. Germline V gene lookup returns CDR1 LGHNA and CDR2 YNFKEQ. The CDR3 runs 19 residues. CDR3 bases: TGTGCCAGCAGCCAAGATACCCGGGGGGGAGGGAGATATAATTCACCCCTCCACTTT. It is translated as CASSQDTRGGGRYNSPLHF.

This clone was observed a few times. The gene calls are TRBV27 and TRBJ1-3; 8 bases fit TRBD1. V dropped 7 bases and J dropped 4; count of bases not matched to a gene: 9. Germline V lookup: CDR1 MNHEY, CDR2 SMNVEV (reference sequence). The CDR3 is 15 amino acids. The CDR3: CASKRDRFAGNTIYF. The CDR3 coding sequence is TGTGCCAGCAAGAGGGACAGGTTCGCGGGAAACACCATATATTTT.

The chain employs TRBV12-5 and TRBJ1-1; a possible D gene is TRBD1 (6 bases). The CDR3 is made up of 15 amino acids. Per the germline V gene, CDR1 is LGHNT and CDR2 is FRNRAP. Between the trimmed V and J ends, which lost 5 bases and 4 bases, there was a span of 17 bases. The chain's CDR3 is CASGGIPGQLTEAFF. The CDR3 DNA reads TGTGCTAGTGGTGGAATACCGGGACAACTCACTGAAGCTTTCTTT.

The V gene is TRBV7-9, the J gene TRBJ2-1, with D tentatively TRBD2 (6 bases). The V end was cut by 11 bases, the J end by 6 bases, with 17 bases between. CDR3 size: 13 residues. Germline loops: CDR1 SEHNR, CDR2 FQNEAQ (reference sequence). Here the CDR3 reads CAGHRDSINEQFF. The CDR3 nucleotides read TGTGCCGGGCACCGGGACTCTATCAATGAGCAGTTCTTC.

The CDR3 loop reads CASSPTGDYNSPLHF. The CDR3 bases are TGTGCCAGCAGCCCGACAGGGGACTATAATTCACCCCTCCACTTT. V usage is TRBV7-9 and J usage is TRBJ1-6; 8 bases line up with TRBD1. This CDR3 is built from 15 residues. Trimming took 5 bases from V and 3 from J; bases not matched to a gene: 3. Germline V CDR1 and CDR2: SEHNR, FQNEAQ (reference sequence).

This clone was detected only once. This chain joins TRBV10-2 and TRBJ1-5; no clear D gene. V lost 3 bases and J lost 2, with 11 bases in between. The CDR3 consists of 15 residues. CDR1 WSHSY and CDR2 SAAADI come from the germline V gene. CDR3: CASSDLDRGNQPQHF. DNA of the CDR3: TGCGCCAGCAGTGATTTAGATCGGGGCAATCAGCCCCAGCATTTT.

DNA for the CDR3: TGTGCCAGCAGCCGACTACAGGGGGCTAATGAAAAACTGTTTTTT. Its protein product is CASSRLQGANEKLFF. The chain couples TRBV7-8 to TRBJ1-4, with 8 nucleotides matching TRBD1. Unmatched junction bases numbered 5, after V lost 5 bases and J lost 3 bases. This CDR3 spans 15 amino acids. Germline loops: CDR1 SGHVS, CDR2 FQNEAQ.

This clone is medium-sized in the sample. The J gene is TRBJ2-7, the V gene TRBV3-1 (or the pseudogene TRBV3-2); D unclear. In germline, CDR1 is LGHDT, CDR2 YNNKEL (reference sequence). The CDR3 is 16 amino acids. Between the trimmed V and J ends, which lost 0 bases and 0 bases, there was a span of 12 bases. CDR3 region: CASSQERSAFSYEQYF. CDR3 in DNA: TGTGCCAGCAGCCAAGAAAGGAGTGCGTTCTCCTACGAGCAGTACTTC.

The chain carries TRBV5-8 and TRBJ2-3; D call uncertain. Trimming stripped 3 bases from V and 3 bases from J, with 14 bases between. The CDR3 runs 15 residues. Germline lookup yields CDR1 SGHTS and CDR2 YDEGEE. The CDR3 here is CASSSTELRTDTQYF. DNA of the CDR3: TGTGCCAGCAGCTCGACTGAACTAAGGACAGATACGCAGTATTTT.

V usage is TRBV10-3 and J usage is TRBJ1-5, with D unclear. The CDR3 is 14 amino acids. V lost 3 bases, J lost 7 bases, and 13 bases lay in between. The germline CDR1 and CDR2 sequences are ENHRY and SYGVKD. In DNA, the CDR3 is TGTGCCATCAGTGAAGGCCTCCTCGGGCAGCCCCAGCATTTT. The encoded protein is CAISEGLLGQPQHF.

The CDR3 sequence: CASSEVQGETQYF. The CDR3 DNA reads TGTGCCAGCAGTGAAGTCCAGGGGGAGACCCAGTACTTC. This chain connects TRBV6-1 to TRBJ2-5; D is perhaps TRBD1 (6 bases). CDR1 and CDR2 (germline): MNHNS, SASEGT. The CDR3 covers 13 residues. The V end was cut by 1 base, the J end by 5 bases, with 8 bases between.

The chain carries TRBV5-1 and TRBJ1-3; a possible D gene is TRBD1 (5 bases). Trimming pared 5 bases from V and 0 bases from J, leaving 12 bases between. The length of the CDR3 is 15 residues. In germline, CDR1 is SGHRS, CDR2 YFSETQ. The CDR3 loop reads CASSNTGDSGNTIYF. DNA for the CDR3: TGCGCCAGCAGTAACACAGGAGACTCTGGAAACACCATATATTTT.

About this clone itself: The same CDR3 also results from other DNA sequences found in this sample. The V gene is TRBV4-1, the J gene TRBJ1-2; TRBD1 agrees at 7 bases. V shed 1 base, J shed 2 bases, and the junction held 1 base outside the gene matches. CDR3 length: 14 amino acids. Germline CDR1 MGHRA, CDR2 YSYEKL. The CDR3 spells CASSQGTGNYGYTF. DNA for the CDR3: TGCGCCAGCAGCCAAGGGACAGGCAACTATGGCTACACCTTC.

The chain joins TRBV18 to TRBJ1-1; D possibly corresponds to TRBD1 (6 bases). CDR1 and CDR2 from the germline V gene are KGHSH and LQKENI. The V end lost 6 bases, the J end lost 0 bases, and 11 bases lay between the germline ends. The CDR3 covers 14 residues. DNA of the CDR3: TGTGCCAGCTCGCCGGACAGAATGAACACTGAAGCTTTCTTT. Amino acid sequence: CASSPDRMNTEAFF.

CDR3 amino acids: CASSPGDIQETQYF. The CDR3 region has the DNA TGCGCCAGCAGCCCCGGGGACATTCAAGAGACCCAGTACTTC. The chain employs TRBV5-1 and TRBJ2-5; tentatively, D is TRBD1 (6 bases). This CDR3 region has 14 residues. Germline assignment: CDR1 SGHRS and CDR2 YFSETQ. The V and J ends lost 4 bases and 2 bases respectively, with 12 bases between them. Full variable domain (missing parts from reference TRBV5-1 and TRBJ2-5): KAGVTQTPRYLIKTRGQQVTLSCSPISGHRSVSWYQQTPGQGLQFLFEYFSETQRNKGNFPGRFSGRQFSNSRSEMNVSTLELGDSALYLCASSPGDIQETQYFGPGTRLLVL.

The CDR3 bases are TGTGCCAGCAGCGCCGGGACAGGGATCAATCAGCCCCAGCATTTT. It is translated as CASSAGTGINQPQHF. The chain combines TRBV5-8 with TRBJ1-5; 9 positions match TRBD1. The CDR3 loop spans 15 amino acids. V was clipped by 4 bases and J by 3 bases; unmatched bases: 5. Germline CDR1 reads SGHTS; CDR2 reads YDEGEE.

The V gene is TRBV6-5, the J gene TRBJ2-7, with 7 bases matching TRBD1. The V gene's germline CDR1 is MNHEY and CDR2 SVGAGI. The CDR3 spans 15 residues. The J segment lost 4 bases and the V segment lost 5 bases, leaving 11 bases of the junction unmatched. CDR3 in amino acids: CASSHRITGAYEQYF. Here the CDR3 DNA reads TGTGCCAGCAGTCACCGGATCACAGGGGCTTACGAGCAGTACTTC.

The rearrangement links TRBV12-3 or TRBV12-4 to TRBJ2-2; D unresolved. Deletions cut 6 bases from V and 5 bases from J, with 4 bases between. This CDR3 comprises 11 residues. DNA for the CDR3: TGTGCCAGCAGGTCTACCGGGGAGCTGTTTTTT. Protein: CASRSTGELFF.

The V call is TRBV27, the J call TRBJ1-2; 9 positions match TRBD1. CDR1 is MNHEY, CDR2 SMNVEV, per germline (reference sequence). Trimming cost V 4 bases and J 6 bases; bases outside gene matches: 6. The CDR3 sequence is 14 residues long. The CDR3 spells CASSSYRGRDGYTF. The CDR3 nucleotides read TGTGCCAGCAGTTCCTACAGGGGGCGCGATGGCTACACCTTC.

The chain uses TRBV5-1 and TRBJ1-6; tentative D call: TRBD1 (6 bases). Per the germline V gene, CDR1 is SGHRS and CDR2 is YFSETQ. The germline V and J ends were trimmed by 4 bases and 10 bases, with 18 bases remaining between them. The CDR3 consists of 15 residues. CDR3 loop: CASSRSPGEGSPLHF. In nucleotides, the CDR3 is TGCGCCAGCAGCCGTAGTCCAGGGGAAGGCTCACCCCTCCACTTT.

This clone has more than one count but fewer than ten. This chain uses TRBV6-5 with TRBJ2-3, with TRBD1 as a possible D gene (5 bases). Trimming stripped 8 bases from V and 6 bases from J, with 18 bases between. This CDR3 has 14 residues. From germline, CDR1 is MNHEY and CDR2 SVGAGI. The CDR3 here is CASALGRATDTQYF. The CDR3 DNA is TGTGCCAGCGCCCTGGGCAGGGCCACGGATACGCAGTATTTT.

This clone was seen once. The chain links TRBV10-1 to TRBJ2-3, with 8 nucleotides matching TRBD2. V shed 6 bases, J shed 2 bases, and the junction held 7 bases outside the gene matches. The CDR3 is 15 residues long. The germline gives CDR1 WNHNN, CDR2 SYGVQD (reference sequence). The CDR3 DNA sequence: TGCGCCAGCAGGGATCGGGGGGGAGACACAGATACGCAGTATTTT. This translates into CASRDRGGDTDTQYF.